The 16 T cell receptor beta chains below were found in one sample sequenced in a study of metastatic and nonmetastatic thyroid tumors. Each patient went into thyroid surgery without having received any treatment. TCRdb re-analyzed the PCR reads through MiXCR. The data show 53,000 or so clones, roughly 20% seen once. The source material was blood. These receptors all come from a female donor with papillary thyroid cancer or a benign thyroid nodule (not recorded which). Some clones in this sample may be carry-over from other donors' samples.

In its sample, this clone was seen many times. The chain uses TRBV6-6 and TRBJ1-2; 7 positions agree with TRBD1. The germline gives CDR1 MNHNY, CDR2 SVGAGI (reference sequence). CDR3 length: 15 amino acids. V shed 3 bases, J shed 2 bases, and the junction held 6 bases outside the gene matches. This CDR3 is CASSYSPGGNYGYTF. The CDR3 DNA follows: TGTGCCAGCAGTTATTCTCCAGGGGGAAACTATGGCTACACCTTC.

A remark on this clone: A much bigger clone sits one base away, suggesting this may be a read error. The chain has TRBV6-1 and TRBJ2-3; the D is unclear. CDR1 and CDR2 from the germline V gene are MNHNS and SASEGT. The V end lost 5 bases, the J end lost 2 bases, and 5 bases lay between the germline ends. CDR3 length: 12 amino acids. Here the CDR3 DNA reads TGTGCCAGCAGTTCCATCACAGATACGCAGTATTTT. This sequence encodes CASSSITDTQYF.

In the case of this clone: A read error may explain this, as a much larger clone is one base away. This specimen includes other DNA sequences encoding the same CDR3. V gene TRBV29-1 combines with J gene TRBJ2-7; D may be TRBD1 or TRBD2 (6 bases each). Trimming removed 4 bases from V and 5 bases from J, with 18 bases in between. The germline V gene encodes CDR1 SQVTM and CDR2 ANQGSEA. This CDR3 has 14 amino acids. The CDR3 DNA is TGCAGCGTTGGGCAAAGGACGGGGGCCGACGAGCAGTACTTC. Residues: CSVGQRTGADEQYF.

Note on this clone: This could be a read error, since a much larger clone is one nucleotide away. The same CDR3 is also encoded by other DNA sequences in this sample. The J gene is TRBJ2-2, the V gene TRBV7-6; TRBD2 agrees at 7 bases. CDR1 and CDR2 (germline): SGHVS, FNYEAQ. The length of the CDR3 is 15 residues. The CDR3 protein is CASSSSGPSTGELFF. CDR3 DNA sequence: TGTGCCAGCAGCTCTAGCGGACCTTCTACCGGGGAGTTGTTTTTT.

The genes are TRBV30 and TRBJ1-1; tentatively, D is TRBD1 (5 bases). The germline V and J ends were trimmed by 6 bases and 2 bases, with 19 bases remaining between them. CDR3 size: 15 residues. The V gene's germline CDR1 is GTSNPN and CDR2 SVGIG (reference sequence). Here the CDR3 reads CACRRSGPINTEAFF. The CDR3 coding sequence is TGTGCCTGCCGGCGGTCAGGGCCTATTAACACTGAAGCTTTCTTT.

This clone was detected ten times or more. This chain joins TRBV5-1 and TRBJ2-3; 9 bases line up with TRBD2. With V trimmed by 0 bases and J by 3 bases, 5 bases remained unmatched. CDR1 is SGHRS, CDR2 YFSETQ, per germline. The CDR3 covers 16 residues. The CDR3 DNA sequence: TGCGCCAGCAGCTTGGGCGCGCGGGAGGGAACAGATACGCAGTATTTT. It specifies CASSLGAREGTDTQYF.

This clone was recorded many times. The gene calls are TRBV9 and TRBJ2-2; D could derive from TRBD1 or TRBD2 (5 bases each). The length of the CDR3 is 15 residues. V was trimmed by 4 bases and J by 1 base, leaving 11 bases between them. Germline V gives CDR1 SGDLS, CDR2 YYNGEE. CDR3 region: CASSTGTVNTGELFF. The CDR3 nucleotides read TGTGCCAGCAGCACCGGGACGGTGAACACCGGGGAGCTGTTTTTT.

This clone was counted between two and nine times. This sample also contains other DNA sequences that code for the same CDR3. The V gene is TRBV28, the J gene TRBJ2-7; 7 bases are a match to TRBD2. In germline, CDR1 is MDHEN, CDR2 SYDVKM. This CDR3 spans 15 amino acids. With V trimmed by 8 bases and J by 1 base, 11 bases remained unmatched. The CDR3 sequence is CASVPGGGVSYEQYF. In nucleotides, the CDR3 is TGTGCCAGCGTACCGGGAGGAGGGGTGTCCTACGAGCAGTACTTC. The full variable domain, rest sourced from reference TRBV28 and TRBJ2-7, is DVKVTQSSRYLVKRTGEKVFLECVQDMDHENMFWYRQDPGLGLRLIYFSYDVKMKEKGDIPEGYSVSREKKERFSLILESASTNQTSMYLCASVPGGGVSYEQYFGPGTRLTVT.

This clone was counted many times. The chain has TRBV20-1 and TRBJ2-3; D is undetermined. Germline CDR1 is DFQATT and CDR2 is SNEGSKA (reference sequence). The CDR3 totals 11 residues. Trimming stripped 6 bases from V and 1 base from J, with 5 bases between. The DNA for the CDR3 is TGCAGTGCCCTAGGCACAGATACGCAGTATTTT. The encoded protein is CSALGTDTQYF.

This clone was picked up many times. DNA for the CDR3: TGCGCCAGCAGCCCCCCCAGCGGGGCCACAGATACGCAGTATTTT. Protein product: CASSPPSGATDTQYF. V and J are TRBV5-1 and TRBJ2-3, with 7 nucleotides matching TRBD2. The CDR3 runs to 15 residues. Per the germline V gene, CDR1 is SGHRS and CDR2 is YFSETQ. V trimming: 4 bases; J trimming: 2 bases; junction bases outside the gene matches: 7.

Ten or more counts support this clone. The V and J genes are TRBV5-5 and TRBJ1-6; the D is unclear. V was shortened by 7 bases and J by 7 bases, with 12 bases between the two germline ends. CDR3 length: 13 residues. Germline V lookup: CDR1 SGHKS, CDR2 YYEKEE (reference sequence). CDR3 sequence (DNA): TGTGCCAGCGCCCTTGATCCGAATTCACCCCTCCACTTT. Its translation: CASALDPNSPLHF.

This clone was recorded at least ten times. This chain uses TRBV15 with TRBJ1-1; 8 nucleotides agree with TRBD1. The CDR3 runs to 17 residues. V dropped 0 bases and J dropped 1; count of bases not matched to a gene: 7. Germline V gene data show CDR1 as LNHNV and CDR2 as YYDKDF (reference sequence). In nucleotides, the CDR3 is TGTGCCACCAGCAGAGACAGGGGGCTCGTAGGGAACACTGAAGCTTTCTTT. It translates to CATSRDRGLVGNTEAFF.

This clone was observed many times. This sequence joins TRBV5-4 and TRBJ1-2; 7 positions match TRBD1. This CDR3 contains 13 residues. Germline CDR1 is SGHNT and CDR2 is YYREEE (reference sequence). The junction had 2 bases not matched to a gene; V was cut back by 4 bases and J by 2 bases. The CDR3 region is CASSQGQNYGYTF. As DNA, the CDR3 is TGTGCCAGCAGCCAGGGACAGAACTATGGCTACACCTTC.

In this sample, this clone turned up many times. The rearrangement uses TRBV5-1 and TRBJ2-5; TRBD2 agrees at 7 bases. Germline V gene sequence: CDR1 SGHRS, CDR2 YFSETQ. J was trimmed by 4 bases and V by 5 bases; bases with no gene match: 2. The CDR3 sequence is 12 residues long. The CDR3 loop is CASSGRGETQYF. CDR3 nucleotides: TGCGCCAGCAGTGGGAGGGGAGAGACCCAGTACTTC.

This clone was seen many times. The gene calls are TRBV20-1 and TRBJ1-5, with a possible D match to TRBD1 (5 bases). V shed 4 bases and J shed 2 bases, with 6 bases lying between them. The CDR3 sequence is 12 residues long. Germline values: CDR1 DFQATT, CDR2 SNEGSKA (reference sequence). The CDR3 here is CSAKQGNQPQHF. CDR3 nucleotide sequence: TGCAGTGCTAAACAGGGCAATCAGCCCCAGCATTTT.

This clone occurred many times. The rearrangement uses TRBV12-3 or TRBV12-4 and TRBJ2-7; 7 positions agree with TRBD2. V was pared by 7 bases and J by 0 bases, with 6 bases of the junction left unmatched. The CDR3 contains 14 residues. The CDR3: CASTYGTNSYEQYF. The CDR3 DNA reads TGTGCCAGCACTTACGGGACTAACTCCTACGAGCAGTACTTC.